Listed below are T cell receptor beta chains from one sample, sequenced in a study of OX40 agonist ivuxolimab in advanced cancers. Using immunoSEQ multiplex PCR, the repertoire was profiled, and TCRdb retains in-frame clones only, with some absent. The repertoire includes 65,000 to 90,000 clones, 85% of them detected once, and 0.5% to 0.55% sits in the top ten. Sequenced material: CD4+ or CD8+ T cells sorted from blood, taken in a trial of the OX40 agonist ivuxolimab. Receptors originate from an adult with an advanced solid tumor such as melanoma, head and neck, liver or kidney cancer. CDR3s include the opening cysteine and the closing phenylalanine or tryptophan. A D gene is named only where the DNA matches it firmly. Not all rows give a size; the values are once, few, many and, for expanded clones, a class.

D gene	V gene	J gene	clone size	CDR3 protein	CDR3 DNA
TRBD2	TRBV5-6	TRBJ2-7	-	CASSPTGTSGGLF	TGTGCCAGCAGCCCGACCGGGACTAGCGGGGGGCTCTTC
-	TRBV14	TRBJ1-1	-	CASSPASGWVRGTEAFF	TGTGCCAGCAGCCCAGCCTCAGGTTGGGTAAGGGGCACTGAAGCTTTCTTT
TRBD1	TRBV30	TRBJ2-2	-	CAWSVLGGQGATGELFF	TGTGCCTGGAGTGTATTGGGGGGACAGGGGGCAACCGGGGAGCTGTTTTTT
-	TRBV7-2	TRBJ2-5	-	CASSPLATQYF	TGTGCCAGCAGCCCCCTAGCAACCCAGTACTTC
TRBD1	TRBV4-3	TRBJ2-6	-	CASSISGTASSGANVLTF	TGCGCCAGCAGCATTTCCGGGACAGCCTCCTCTGGGGCCAACGTCCTGACTTTC
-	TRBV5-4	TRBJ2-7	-	CASSRGSRGPSEQYF	TGTGCCAGCAGCCGCGGGAGTAGGGGGCCATCCGAGCAGTACTTC
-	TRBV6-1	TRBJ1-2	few	CASSEGPNPLYGYTF	TGTGCCAGCAGTGAGGGTCCGAACCCGCTCTATGGCTACACCTTC
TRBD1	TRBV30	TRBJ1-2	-	CAWSFPGQGGSTF	TGTGCCTGGAGTTTCCCAGGACAGGGTGGGAGTACCTTC
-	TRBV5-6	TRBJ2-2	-	CASSRNARDTGELFF	TGTGCCAGCAGCCGAAACGCGCGAGACACCGGGGAGCTGTTTTTT
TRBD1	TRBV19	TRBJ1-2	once	CASSPGQGNYGYTF	TGTGCCAGTAGCCCCGGACAGGGGAACTATGGCTACACCTTC
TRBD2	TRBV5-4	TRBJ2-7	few	CASSLAGSGGAYEQYF	TGTGCCAGCAGCTTGGCCGGCAGCGGGGGGGCCTACGAGCAGTACTTC
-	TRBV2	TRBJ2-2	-	CASSADTGELFF	TGTGCCAGCAGTGCAGACACCGGGGAGCTGTTTTTT
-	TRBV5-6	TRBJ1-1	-	CASSKVATEAFF	TGTGCCAGCAGCAAAGTGGCCACTGAAGCTTTCTTT
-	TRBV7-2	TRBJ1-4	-	CASSLTDSFNEKLFF	TGTGCCAGCAGTCTAACGGACTCATTTAATGAAAAACTGTTTTTT
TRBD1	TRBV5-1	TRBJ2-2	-	CASSDRQGNTGELFF	TGCGCCAGCAGTGATCGACAGGGAAACACCGGGGAGCTGTTTTTT
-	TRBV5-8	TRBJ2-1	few	CASSLRGNYYNEQFF	TGTGCCAGCAGCTTGAGGGGAAACTATTACAATGAGCAGTTCTTC
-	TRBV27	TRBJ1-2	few	CASSPSPLIDYGYTF	TGTGCCAGCAGTCCGTCGCCTTTAATTGACTATGGCTACACCTTC
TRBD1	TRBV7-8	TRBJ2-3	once	CASSSRQGAADTQYF	TGTGCCAGCAGCTCCCGACAGGGGGCCGCAGATACGCAGTATTTT
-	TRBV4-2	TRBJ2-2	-	CASSQEGVGQHTGELFF	TGTGCCAGCAGCCAAGAGGGCGTAGGGCAGCACACCGGGGAGCTGTTTTTT
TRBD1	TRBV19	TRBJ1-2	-	CASSIEDRDYGYTF	TGTGCCAGTAGTATAGAAGACAGGGACTATGGCTACACCTTC
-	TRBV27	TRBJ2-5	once	CASSFGQSETQYF	TGTGCCAGCAGTTTTGGACAGTCAGAGACCCAGTACTTC
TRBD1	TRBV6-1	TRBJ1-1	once	CASSDWDSRAFF	TGTGCCAGCAGTGATTGGGACAGTCGGGCTTTCTTT
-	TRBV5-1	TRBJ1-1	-	CASSPGSSTEAFF	TGCGCCAGCAGCCCTGGGAGCAGCACTGAAGCTTTCTTT
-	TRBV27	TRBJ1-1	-	CASSLSLGTGGAFF	TGTGCCAGCAGTTTATCATTGGGGACCGGGGGAGCTTTCTTT
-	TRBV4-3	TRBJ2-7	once	CASSQAATGALGQYF	TGCGCCAGCAGCCAAGCAGCAACGGGGGCATTAGGGCAGTACTTC
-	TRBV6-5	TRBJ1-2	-	CASSYSGIGYTF	TGTGCCAGCAGTTACTCCGGGATTGGCTACACCTTC
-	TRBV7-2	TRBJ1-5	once	CASSPGGGWSNSGNQPQHF	TGTGCCAGCAGCCCGGGGGGGGGATGGAGCAATTCCGGCAATCAGCCCCAGCATTTT
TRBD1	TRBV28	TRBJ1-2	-	CASSLGQINYGYTF	TGTGCCAGCAGCCTGGGACAGATTAACTATGGCTACACCTTC
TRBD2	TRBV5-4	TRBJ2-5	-	CASSPIAGGSQETQYF	TGTGCCAGCAGCCCCATAGCGGGGGGCTCCCAAGAGACCCAGTACTTC
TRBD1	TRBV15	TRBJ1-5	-	CATSRVSSGGHNQPQHF	TGTGCCACCAGCAGAGTATCCTCAGGGGGCCACAATCAGCCCCAGCATTTT
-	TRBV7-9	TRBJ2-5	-	CASSLSSGLETQYF	TGTGCCAGCAGCTTAAGTTCAGGGTTAGAGACCCAGTACTTC
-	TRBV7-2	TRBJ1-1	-	CASSPRLRGTEAFF	TGTGCCAGCAGCCCGCGATTGAGGGGCACTGAAGCTTTCTTT
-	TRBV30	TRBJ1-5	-	CAWSPQGSRNQPQHF	TGTGCCTGGAGTCCCCAGGGAAGCCGCAATCAGCCCCAGCATTTT
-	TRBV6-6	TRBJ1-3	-	CASSYLGSGIGNTIYF	TGTGCCAGCAGTTACTTGGGATCTGGGATTGGAAACACCATATATTTT
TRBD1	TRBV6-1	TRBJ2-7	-	CASNRDRGYEQYF	TGTGCCAGCAATCGGGACAGGGGGTACGAGCAGTACTTC
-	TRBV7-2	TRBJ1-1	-	CASSLIPNTEAFF	TGTGCCAGCAGCTTAATCCCGAACACTGAAGCTTTCTTT
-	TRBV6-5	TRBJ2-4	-	CASSYRVAKNIQYF	TGTGCCAGCAGTTACAGGGTAGCCAAAAACATTCAGTACTTC
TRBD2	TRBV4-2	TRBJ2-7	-	CASSQPGTSGRGVDEQYF	TGTGCCAGCAGCCAGCCTGGGACTAGCGGGAGAGGGGTCGACGAGCAGTACTTC
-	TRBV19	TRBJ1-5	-	CASSVKFNQPQHF	TGTGCCAGTTCAGTCAAGTTCAATCAGCCCCAGCATTTT
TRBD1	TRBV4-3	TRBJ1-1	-	CASSQESQGVAFF	TGCGCCAGCAGCCAAGAAAGCCAGGGGGTGGCTTTCTTT
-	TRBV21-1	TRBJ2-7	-	CASKLGPEGSYEQYF	TGTGCCAGCAAACTGGGACCAGAGGGCTCCTACGAGCAGTACTTC
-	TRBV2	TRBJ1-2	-	CASSVRTGNYGYTF	TGTGCCAGCAGTGTTCGGACGGGGAACTATGGCTACACCTTC
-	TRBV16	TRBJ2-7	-	CASSQNSYEQYF	TGTGCCAGCAGCCAGAATAGCTACGAGCAGTACTTC
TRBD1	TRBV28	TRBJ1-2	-	CASSLTGYGYTF	TGTGCCAGCAGTCTGACAGGGTATGGCTACACCTTC
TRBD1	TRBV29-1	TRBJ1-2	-	CSAGQGDYGYTF	TGCAGCGCGGGACAGGGCGACTATGGCTACACCTTC
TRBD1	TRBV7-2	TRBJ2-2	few	CATRDRNTGELFF	TGTGCCACCAGGGACAGAAACACCGGGGAGCTGTTTTTT
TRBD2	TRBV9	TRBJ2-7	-	CASSVVASGTHEQYF	TGTGCCAGCAGCGTAGTTGCTAGCGGGACCCATGAGCAGTACTTC
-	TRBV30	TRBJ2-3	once	CAWTLGGDTQYF	TGTGCCTGGACGTTGGGGGGAGATACGCAGTATTTT
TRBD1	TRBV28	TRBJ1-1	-	CASSLTRGQGTEAFF	TGTGCCAGCAGTCTCACCAGGGGGCAAGGCACTGAAGCTTTCTTT
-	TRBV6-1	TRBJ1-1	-	CASRRVVNTEAFF	TGTGCCAGCAGGAGGGTAGTGAACACTGAAGCTTTCTTT
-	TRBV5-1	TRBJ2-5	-	CASSFNSGAQETQYF	TGCGCCAGCAGCTTTAATTCAGGGGCTCAAGAGACCCAGTACTTC
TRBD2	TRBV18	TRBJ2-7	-	CASSPSGGPERRSEQYF	TGTGCCAGCTCACCCTCGGGGGGGCCGGAAAGGAGGTCCGAGCAGTACTTC
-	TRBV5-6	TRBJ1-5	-	CASSLRTGYQPQHF	TGTGCCAGCAGCTTGCGGACCGGATATCAGCCCCAGCATTTT
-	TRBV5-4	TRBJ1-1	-	CASSLTGTTEAFF	TGTGCCAGCAGCTTGACCGGGACCACTGAAGCTTTCTTT
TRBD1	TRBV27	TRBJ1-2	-	CASSLTGGVGYTF	TGTGCCAGCAGCCTGACAGGGGGGGTTGGCTACACCTTC
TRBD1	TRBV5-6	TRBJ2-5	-	CASSLDRGYQETQYF	TGTGCCAGCAGCTTGGACAGGGGGTACCAAGAGACCCAGTACTTC
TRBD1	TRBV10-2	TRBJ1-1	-	CASRALGQGDEAFF	TGCGCCAGCAGAGCCCTGGGACAGGGAGATGAAGCTTTCTTT
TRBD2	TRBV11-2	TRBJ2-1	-	CASSTRLADSYNEQFF	TGTGCCAGCAGCACCCGTCTAGCGGACTCCTACAATGAGCAGTTCTTC
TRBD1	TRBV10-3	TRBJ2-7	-	CAISDLGARGPGVYEQYF	TGTGCCATCAGTGATTTAGGGGCCAGGGGGCCCGGGGTATACGAGCAGTACTTC
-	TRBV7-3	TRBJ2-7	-	CASSLQGGSSEQYF	TGTGCCAGCAGCTTACAAGGGGGAAGTAGCGAGCAGTACTTC